The 20 T cell receptor beta chains given below trace back to one sample, sequenced in a study of cytomegalovirus exposure and HLA in healthy donors. Sequenced by immunoSEQ multiplex PCR; TCRdb stores in-frame clones only, minus some. Here the sample spans over 110,000 clones, about 90% being singletons. Sequenced input: PBMCs. The receptors shown here come from a man aged 18 to 30 in good health and CMV-seronegative.

The count of this clone is one. In the same sample, other DNA sequences code for this CDR3. This chain uses TRBV27 with TRBJ2-3, with 8 bases that match TRBD2. The ends lost 0 bases at V and 3 bases at J; junction bases unmatched: 8. The CDR3 contains 17 residues. CDR1 is MNHEY, CDR2 SMNVEV, per germline (reference sequence). The CDR3 bases are TGTGCCAGCAGTTTATCATCCCGACCGGGAGGGACAGATACGCAGTATTTT. It encodes CASSLSSRPGGTDTQYF.

V and J are TRBV5-1 and TRBJ2-1, with TRBD2 matching over 7 bases. Per the germline V gene, CDR1 is SGHRS and CDR2 is YFSETQ. V was clipped by 1 base and J by 2 bases; unmatched bases: 6. The CDR3 runs 16 residues. In DNA, the CDR3 is TGCGCCAGCAGCTTGCGATCGGCGGGAGCCTACAATGAGCAGTTCTTC. It encodes CASSLRSAGAYNEQFF.

V usage is TRBV7-8 and J usage is TRBJ2-2, with 9 positions matching TRBD1. Germline lookup yields CDR1 SGHVS and CDR2 FQNEAQ. The V gene end was trimmed by 5 bases and the J gene end by 7 bases; junction bases not matched to a gene: 8. The CDR3 consists of 15 residues. CDR3 bases: TGTGCCAGCAGCCCCATACAGGGGGCCATCGGGGAGCTGTTTTTT. Its protein product is CASSPIQGAIGELFF.

The chain links TRBV10-3 to TRBJ2-5; 8 bases line up with TRBD2. The junction had 3 bases not matched to a gene; V was cut back by 2 bases and J by 4 bases. The germline CDR1 and CDR2 sequences are ENHRY and SYGVKD. CDR3 length: 14 amino acids. CDR3 sequence reads: CAISEREGLETQYF. The CDR3 DNA is TGTGCCATCAGTGAGCGGGAGGGCCTAGAGACCCAGTACTTC.

The J gene is TRBJ1-2, the V gene TRBV10-3, with TRBD1 as a possible D gene (5 bases). The CDR3 is made up of 15 amino acids. V dropped 3 bases and J dropped 3 bases, with 14 bases sitting between them. CDR1 and CDR2 from the germline V gene are ENHRY and SYGVKD. CDR3 sequence: CAISEFGREDYGYTF. CDR3 sequence (DNA): TGTGCCATCAGTGAATTCGGCAGGGAGGACTATGGCTACACCTTC.

The chain employs TRBV6-5 and TRBJ2-2; a possible D gene is TRBD1 (5 bases). Trimming stripped 1 base from V and 7 bases from J, with 10 bases between. The CDR3 length is 14 residues. Germline loops: CDR1 MNHEY, CDR2 SVGAGI. The CDR3 loop reads CASSYFQGGGELFF. The DNA of the CDR3 is TGTGCCAGCAGTTACTTCCAGGGCGGCGGGGAGCTGTTTTTT.

The chain recombines TRBV5-6 with TRBJ2-2, with D tentatively TRBD2 (7 bases). This CDR3 has 16 amino acids. CDR1 and CDR2 (germline): SGHDT, YYEEEE. With 4 bases removed from V and 7 bases from J, the gap between germline ends came to 20 bases. The CDR3 nucleotides read TGTGCCAGCAGCCCCTTGGGGGGGGCCTCCGGCGGGGAGCTGTTTTTT. Translating gives CASSPLGGASGGELFF.

The chain has TRBV27 and TRBJ1-2; a weak D match, TRBD1 (5 bases). The CDR3 is made up of 14 amino acids. Trimming stripped 4 bases from V and 4 bases from J, with 13 bases between. Germline assignment: CDR1 MNHEY and CDR2 SMNVEV (reference sequence). The CDR3 loop is CASSSMGGGYGYTF. The DNA of the CDR3 is TGTGCCAGCAGTTCGATGGGGGGGGGCTATGGCTACACCTTC.

The chain combines TRBV6-6 with TRBJ2-7, with D perhaps matching TRBD1 (6 bases). CDR3 length: 13 amino acids. Trimming took off 6 bases at V and 1 base at J, with 10 bases between the two ends. Germline CDR1 is MNHNY and CDR2 is SVGAGI (reference sequence). The CDR3 DNA is TGTGCCAGCAGCCAAGGACAGTCCTACGAGCAGTACTTC. Translating it yields CASSQGQSYEQYF.

This clone was seen only once. The chain recombines TRBV27 with TRBJ2-7; tentatively, D is TRBD1 (5 bases). Per the germline V gene, CDR1 is MNHEY and CDR2 is SMNVEV (reference sequence). V was cut by 5 bases and J by 2 bases, with 19 bases left in between. The CDR3 is 16 residues long. The CDR3 reads CASSPSQGPIPYEQYF. CDR3 DNA: TGTGCCAGCAGTCCTTCGCAGGGCCCGATCCCCTACGAGCAGTACTTC.

The chain recombines TRBV6-1 with TRBJ1-6; the match to TRBD1 covers 8 bases. The CDR3 has 14 amino acids. Germline CDR1 MNHNS, CDR2 SASEGT. The junction had 3 bases not matched to a gene; V was cut back by 1 base and J by 10 bases. The CDR3 protein is CASSEGGTGSPLHF. The CDR3 bases are TGTGCCAGCAGTGAAGGTGGGACAGGATCACCCCTCCACTTT.

The rearrangement links TRBV10-3 to TRBJ1-5, with 8 bases aligning to TRBD1. V shed 6 bases and J 3 bases; nucleotides not matched to a gene: 4. Germline-derived CDR1 and CDR2 are ENHRY and SYGVKD. The CDR3 has 14 residues. The CDR3 DNA reads as TGTGCCATCAGCCTGACAGGGGTCAATCAGCCCCAGCATTTT. Amino acid sequence: CAISLTGVNQPQHF.

This chain uses TRBV15 with TRBJ2-7; weak D call: TRBD2 (5 bases). Per germline, CDR1 LNHNV and CDR2 YYDKDF (reference sequence). Trimming cost V 3 bases and J 5 bases, with 17 bases left between them. The CDR3 extends over 15 amino acids. Here the CDR3 DNA reads TGTGCCACCAGCAGTGTGGCAGGAGGTATTGACGAGCAGTACTTC. Amino acids: CATSSVAGGIDEQYF.

J is TRBJ2-7 and V is TRBV12-5, with D perhaps TRBD2 (6 bases). Germline V lookup: CDR1 LGHNT, CDR2 FRNRAP. CDR3 length: 16 amino acids. Trimming cost V 4 bases and J 7 bases, with 23 bases left between them. The CDR3 here is CASGSPTTSKSVEQYF. The CDR3 nucleotides read TGTGCTAGTGGTTCCCCGACGACTAGTAAGTCGGTGGAGCAGTACTTC.

The chain joins TRBV7-8 to TRBJ1-4; 11 bases line up with TRBD1. The CDR3 length is 17 residues. The V gene's germline CDR1 is SGHVS and CDR2 FQNEAQ. The junction had 10 bases not matched to a gene; V was cut back by 5 bases and J by 5 bases. The CDR3 bases are TGTGCCAGCAGCCGGACCGGGACAGGGGGGTTCAATGAAAAACTGTTTTTT. Its protein is CASSRTGTGGFNEKLFF.

This clone has a single count. This chain links TRBV30 with TRBJ1-2, with TRBD1 as a possible D gene (5 bases). V lost 4 bases, J lost 4 bases, and 13 bases lay in between. Germline lookup yields CDR1 GTSNPN and CDR2 SVGIG (reference sequence). The CDR3 sequence is 13 residues long. This CDR3 reads CAWILGDSYGYTF. The CDR3 coding sequence is TGTGCCTGGATATTAGGGGATTCCTATGGCTACACCTTC.

The genes are TRBV6-6 and TRBJ2-2; weak D call: TRBD1 (6 bases). Germline CDR1 and CDR2: MNHNY and SVGAGI (reference sequence). CDR3 size: 16 residues. Trimming took 0 bases from V and 5 from J, leaving 13 bases between them. Here the CDR3 DNA reads TGTGCCAGCAGTTACTCACTAGGACAGTCTACCGGGGAGCTGTTTTTT. This encodes CASSYSLGQSTGELFF.

V and J are TRBV18 and TRBJ2-5; tentatively, D is TRBD2 (6 bases). CDR3 length: 13 residues. Germline V gene sequence: CDR1 KGHSH, CDR2 LQKENI. The germline V and J ends were trimmed by 8 bases and 1 base, with 11 bases remaining between them. As DNA, the CDR3 is TGTGCCAGCCGGGACTTAGTCCAAGAGACCCAGTACTTC. It codes for CASRDLVQETQYF.

The chain links TRBV9 to TRBJ1-1, with D hard to call. The V end was cut by 0 bases, the J end by 4 bases, with 7 bases between. The CDR3 runs 13 residues. Germline V gene sequence: CDR1 SGDLS, CDR2 YYNGEE. The CDR3 nucleotides read TGTGCCAGCAGCGTAGGTGGGAGCACTGAAGCTTTCTTT. Translated, it gives CASSVGGSTEAFF.

The chain links TRBV27 to TRBJ1-5; D is ambiguous. CDR1 and CDR2 (germline): MNHEY, SMNVEV (reference sequence). V was cut by 5 bases and J by 4 bases, with 9 bases left in between. The CDR3 is made up of 13 amino acids. CDR3 amino acids: CASSLGRNQPQHF. As DNA, the CDR3 is TGTGCCAGCAGTCTGGGGAGAAATCAGCCCCAGCATTTT.